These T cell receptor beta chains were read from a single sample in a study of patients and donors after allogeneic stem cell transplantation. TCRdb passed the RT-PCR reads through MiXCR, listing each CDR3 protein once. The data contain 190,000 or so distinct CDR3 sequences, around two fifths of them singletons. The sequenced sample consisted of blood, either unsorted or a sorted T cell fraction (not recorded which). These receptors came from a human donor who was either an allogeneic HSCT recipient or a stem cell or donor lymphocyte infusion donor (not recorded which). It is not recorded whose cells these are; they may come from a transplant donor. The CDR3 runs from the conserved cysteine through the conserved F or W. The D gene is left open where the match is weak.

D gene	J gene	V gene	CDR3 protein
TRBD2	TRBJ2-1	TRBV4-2	CASSPVTSGGADEQFF
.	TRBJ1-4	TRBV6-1	CASSRTGRPTNEKLFF
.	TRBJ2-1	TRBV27	CASSFSAHEQFF
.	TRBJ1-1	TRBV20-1	CSARAPTEAFF
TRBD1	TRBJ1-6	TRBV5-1	CASSPGQGAYNSPLHF
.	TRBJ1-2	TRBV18	CASSPRRTAHYGYTF
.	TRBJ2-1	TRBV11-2	CASSPEAGPRFF
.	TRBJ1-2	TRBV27	CASSLWSSGVGGYTF
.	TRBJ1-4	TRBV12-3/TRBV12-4	CASSLIFNEKLFF
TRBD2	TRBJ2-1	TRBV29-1	CSVSWGGSYNEQFF
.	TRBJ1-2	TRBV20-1	CSARATAPSPYGYTF
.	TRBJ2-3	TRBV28	CASSFRFGGGPTDTQYF
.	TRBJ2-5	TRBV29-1	CSTKGQSETQYF
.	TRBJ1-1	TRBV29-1	CSGRRGGTATFYTEAFF
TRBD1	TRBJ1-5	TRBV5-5	CASSIGQGRFFQPQHF
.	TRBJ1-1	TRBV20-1	CSAGRTSTEAFF
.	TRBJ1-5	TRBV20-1	CSARLVGSNQPQHF
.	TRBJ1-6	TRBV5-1	CASSLSIGADSPLHF
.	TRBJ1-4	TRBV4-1	CASSYRQSGNEKLFF
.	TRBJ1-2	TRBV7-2	CASSLVPDYGYTF
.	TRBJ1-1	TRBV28	CASSPVDISGTEAFF
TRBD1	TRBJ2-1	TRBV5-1	CASSPGQGNSYNEQFF
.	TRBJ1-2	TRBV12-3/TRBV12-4	CASSPRDGNYGYTF
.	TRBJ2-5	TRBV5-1	CASSLAASETQYF
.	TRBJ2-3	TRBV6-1	CASTQDTDTQYF
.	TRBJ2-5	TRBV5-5	CASSLIPAETQYF
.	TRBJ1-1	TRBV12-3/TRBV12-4	CASSLKGAVQAFF